The 17 T cell receptor beta chains below come from one sample, sequenced in a study of blood T cell repertoires in COVID-19. Some clones are missing from TCRdb's copy, which holds only in-frame ones; the method was immunoSEQ multiplex PCR. Of 140,000 to 150,000 clones listed, 80% to 85% are singletons. The sample comprised PBMCs or T cells enriched from blood (not recorded which). Receptors originate from a woman aged 45-59 years who had been exposed to COVID-19.

The chain recombines TRBV7-2 with TRBJ2-5; 7 bases agree with TRBD2. There are 14 residues in the CDR3. In germline, CDR1 is SGHTA, CDR2 FQGNSA. The V gene end was trimmed by 7 bases and the J gene end by 5 bases; junction bases not matched to a gene: 10. As DNA, the CDR3 is TGTGCCAGCACTAAAGCGGGACTATTGGAGACCCAGTACTTC. Translated, it gives CASTKAGLLETQYF. The full variable domain, its missing parts supplied by reference TRBV7-2 and TRBJ2-5, is GAGVSQSPSNKVTEKGKDVELRCDPISGHTALYWYRQSLGQGLEFLIYFQGNSAPDKSGLPSDRFSAERTGGSVSTLTIQRTQQEDSAVYLCASTKAGLLETQYFGPGTRLLVL.

The V and J genes are TRBV5-1 and TRBJ1-6; possible D gene TRBD1, 5 bases. V was clipped by 2 bases and J by 8 bases, with 11 bases between them. Germline V gives CDR1 SGHRS, CDR2 YFSETQ. This CDR3 comprises 14 residues. The CDR3: CASSFAAGYSPLHF. DNA of the CDR3: TGCGCCAGCAGCTTTGCGGCAGGGTATTCACCCCTCCACTTT.

This clone was picked up one time. V gene TRBV15 combines with J gene TRBJ1-5, with a possible D match to TRBD1 (6 bases). CDR3 length equals 15 residues. Germline V gives CDR1 LNHNV, CDR2 YYDKDF (reference sequence). With 5 bases removed from V and 4 bases from J, the gap between germline ends came to 15 bases. The CDR3 here is CATSQGGGGNQPQHF. DNA for the CDR3: TGTGCCACCAGCCAAGGAGGGGGGGGAAATCAGCCCCAGCATTTT.

Concerning this clone: One end of the junction is discordant with germline, which a read error may explain. V and J are TRBV12-3 or TRBV12-4 and TRBJ2-7; no clear D. CDR3 length: 12 amino acids. As DNA, the CDR3 is TGTGCCAGCAGCCTTCCTTCCTCCGAGCAGTACTTC. Translation gives CASSLPSSEQYF.

The chain is built from TRBV3-1 (or the pseudogene TRBV3-2) and TRBJ1-1, with D possibly matching TRBD1 (6 bases). The germline V gene has CDR1 LGHDT and CDR2 YNNKEL (reference sequence). V was cut by 7 bases and J by 2 bases, with 11 bases left in between. The length of the CDR3 is 13 residues. The CDR3 is CASTKGGNTEAFF. The CDR3 nucleotides read TGTGCCAGCACGAAAGGGGGTAACACTGAAGCTTTCTTT.

This rearrangement joins TRBV7-2 to TRBJ1-2; 7 nucleotides line up with TRBD1. The CDR3 consists of 14 residues. CDR1 and CDR2 from the germline V gene are SGHTA and FQGNSA. Trimming took 6 bases from V and 4 from J; bases not matched to a gene: 8. CDR3 sequence (DNA): TGTGCCAGCAGTCAAGGGGCAGGGGGCTATGGCTACACCTTC. This translates into CASSQGAGGYGYTF.

The CDR3 nucleotides read TGCGCCAGCAGCCAGAGTTTTCAGGGTTTAGGTGGCTACACCTTC. Encoded protein: CASSQSFQGLGGYTF. V is TRBV4-3 and J is TRBJ1-2, with TRBD1 as a possible D gene (5 bases). CDR1 LGHNA and CDR2 YSLEER come from the germline V gene. CDR3 length: 15 residues. The V end lost 3 bases, the J end lost 7 bases, and 18 bases lay between the germline ends.

This chain connects TRBV15 to TRBJ1-2; D might be TRBD1 (5 bases). V lost 0 bases and J lost 8, with 19 bases in between. Germline V CDR1 and CDR2: LNHNV, YYDKDF (reference sequence). This CDR3 comprises 16 residues. This CDR3 reads CATSRDPTGLGGGYTF. The DNA for the CDR3 is TGTGCCACCAGCAGAGATCCCACAGGCTTGGGTGGAGGCTACACCTTC.

The chain joins TRBV4-1 to TRBJ2-5, with D possibly matching TRBD1 (5 bases). V lost 2 bases, J lost 7 bases, and 20 bases lay in between. The CDR3 length is 16 residues. Looked up from germline, CDR1 is MGHRA and CDR2 is YSYEKL. CDR3 coding DNA: TGCGCCAGCAGCCAACATTTGGTCAGGGCCGAAGGGACCCAGTACTTC. It is translated as CASSQHLVRAEGTQYF.

The gene calls are TRBV5-1 and TRBJ1-1; D unclear. The V end lost 3 bases, the J end lost 2 bases, and 14 bases lay between the germline ends. The V gene's germline CDR1 is SGHRS and CDR2 YFSETQ. The CDR3 consists of 15 residues. The CDR3 sequence: CASSSNAGANTEAFF. In nucleotides, the CDR3 is TGCGCCAGCAGCTCAAACGCGGGAGCCAACACTGAAGCTTTCTTT.

The chain employs TRBV19 and TRBJ2-5, with D uncertain. Trimming shortened V by 5 bases and J by 5 bases, and 15 bases separated the two germline ends. CDR3 length: 14 amino acids. In germline, CDR1 is LNHDA, CDR2 SQIVND (reference sequence). CDR3 loop: CASSLGLGQETQYF. As DNA, the CDR3 is TGTGCCAGTAGTTTGGGCCTGGGTCAGGAGACCCAGTACTTC. The full variable domain, its missing parts supplied by reference TRBV19 and TRBJ2-5, is DGGITQSPKYLFRKEGQNVTLSCEQNLNHDAMYWYRQDPGQGLRLIYYSQIVNDFQKGDIAEGYSVSREKKESFPLTVTSAQKNPTAFYLCASSLGLGQETQYFGPGTRLLVL.

The chain joins TRBV28 to TRBJ1-2; 7 bases match TRBD1. The trim removed 4 bases at V and 0 bases at J, leaving 5 bases unmatched. The V gene's germline CDR1 is MDHEN and CDR2 SYDVKM. The CDR3 loop spans 15 amino acids. CDR3 in DNA: TGTGCCAGCAGTTCGACAGGGAAAGCTAACTATGGCTACACCTTC. This encodes CASSSTGKANYGYTF.

V and J are TRBV27 and TRBJ2-6; 8 bases align to TRBD2. V shed 2 bases, J shed 1 base, and the junction held 22 bases outside the gene matches. Germline V gene data show CDR1 as MNHEY and CDR2 as SMNVEV (reference sequence). The length of the CDR3 is 23 residues. The CDR3, as DNA: TGTGCCAGCAGTTTACAGAAGGTTGGGGCTAGCGGGCGTTATGTTTCTGGGGCCAACGTCCTGACTTTC. This sequence encodes CASSLQKVGASGRYVSGANVLTF.

The V and J genes are TRBV7-2 and TRBJ1-6, with 7 bases that match TRBD1. The CDR3 contains 14 residues. Germline V gene data show CDR1 as SGHTA and CDR2 as FQGNSA. V shed 5 bases, J shed 10 bases, and the junction held 8 bases outside the gene matches. The CDR3 DNA reads as TGTGCCAGCAGCCCACAGGGGTTCCGGTCACCCCTCCACTTT. Residues: CASSPQGFRSPLHF.

The chain has TRBV6-4 and TRBJ2-2; D is undetermined. Germline CDR1 is MRHNA and CDR2 is SNTAGT. V was pared by 5 bases and J by 5 bases, with 6 bases between. There are 12 residues in the CDR3. The CDR3 coding sequence is TGTGCCAGCAGTCCAAATACCGGGGAGCTGTTTTTT. Translation gives CASSPNTGELFF.

This clone has more than one count but fewer than ten. This rearrangement joins TRBV7-6 to TRBJ1-3, with D possibly TRBD1 on 6 matching bases. The CDR3 runs to 16 residues. Germline CDR1 is SGHVS and CDR2 is FNYEAQ. The V gene lost 1 base and the J gene lost 4 bases, with 14 bases spanning the gap. CDR3 sequence reads: CASSLGDGGRGNTIYF. As DNA, the CDR3 is TGTGCCAGCAGCTTAGGGGACGGGGGGCGAGGAAACACCATATATTTT.

This clone came up a few times. This chain connects TRBV15 to TRBJ2-3, with D uncertain. Germline V gene sequence: CDR1 LNHNV, CDR2 YYDKDF (reference sequence). The CDR3 runs 13 residues. With 5 bases removed from V and 4 bases from J, the gap between germline ends came to 10 bases. The CDR3 reads CATSLFRADTQYF. The CDR3 DNA reads as TGTGCCACCAGCCTCTTTCGGGCAGATACGCAGTATTTT. Variable domain in full (rest from reference TRBV15 and TRBJ2-3): DAMVIQNPRYQVTQFGKPVTLSCSQTLNHNVMYWYQQKSSQAPKLLFHYYDKDFNNEADTPDNFQSRRPNTSFCFLDIRSPGLGDTAMYLCATSLFRADTQYFGPGTRLTVL.